Presented here are 22 T cell receptor beta chains from one specimen sequenced in a study of shared clonotypes between healthy human individuals. Measured with immunoSEQ multiplex PCR; TCRdb has only the in-frame clones, and not every one. The table records some 660,000 clones, about 80% of them present only once. Sequencing was done on a sample of memory CD4+ T cells sorted from blood. The sample's subset: CD45RA-negative fraction. The source of these receptors is a woman in her 30s in good health.

The chain links TRBV29-1 to TRBJ2-7, with D possibly being TRBD2 (5 bases). Germline V gives CDR1 SQVTM, CDR2 ANQGSEA. This CDR3 comprises 14 residues. Trimming shortened V by 4 bases and J by 4 bases, and 17 bases separated the two germline ends. CDR3 coding DNA: TGCAGCGTTGCTACGAGCGGAAGCGGTTACGAGCAGTACTTC. This sequence encodes CSVATSGSGYEQYF.

The rearrangement joins TRBV2 to TRBJ1-5; D not resolved. CDR1 is SNHLY, CDR2 FYNNEI, per germline. This CDR3 has 14 residues. Trimming removed 2 bases at V and 4 bases at J, with 9 bases between. The CDR3 coding sequence is TGTGCCAGCAGTGAAATGGTGAAAAATCAGCCCCAGCATTTT. Translation gives CASSEMVKNQPQHF. The full variable domain, completed using reference TRBV2 and TRBJ1-5, is EPEVTQTPSHQVTQMGQEVILRCVPISNHLYFYWYRQILGQKVEFLVSFYNNEISEKSEIFDDQFSVERPDGSNFTLKIRSTKLEDSAMYFCASSEMVKNQPQHFGDGTRLSIL.

The chain links TRBV10-3 to TRBJ2-2; D gene unclear. The V gene's germline CDR1 is ENHRY and CDR2 SYGVKD. This CDR3 contains 17 residues. The V and J ends lost 3 bases and 2 bases respectively, with 16 bases between them. Here the CDR3 DNA reads TGTGCCATCAGTGAACTTTCACCAACAGAAAACACCGGGGAGCTGTTTTTT. Its protein product is CAISELSPTENTGELFF.

The V and J genes are TRBV12-2 and TRBJ2-5; TRBD1, the D gene given by the table, was not confirmed from the DNA. TRBV12-2 is a pseudogene segment. The CDR3 consists of 16 residues. The CDR3 region has the DNA TGTGCAAGTCGCTGGGGACACAGAGGGGACCAAGAGACCCAGTACTTC. Amino acids: CASRWGHRGDQETQYF.

V is TRBV27 and J is TRBJ1-1, with 10 bases lining up with TRBD1. The germline V gene has CDR1 MNHEY and CDR2 SMNVEV (reference sequence). Trimming removed 6 bases from V and 5 bases from J; junction bases left unmatched: 9. CDR3 length: 15 amino acids. CDR3 amino acids: CASRRDRGRVTEAFF. CDR3 sequence (DNA): TGTGCCAGCAGACGAGACAGGGGGCGCGTGACTGAAGCTTTCTTT.

The chain employs TRBV4-1 and TRBJ1-4; D gene unclear. Trimming took off 3 bases at V and 0 bases at J, with 8 bases between the two ends. The germline gives CDR1 MGHRA, CDR2 YSYEKL. This CDR3 has 15 amino acids. The CDR3 DNA is TGCGCCAGCAGCCACCCAGGAGCAACTAATGAAAAACTGTTTTTT. This sequence encodes CASSHPGATNEKLFF.

This clone was picked up a small number of times. Additional DNA sequences in this sample encode the identical CDR3. The chain carries TRBV5-1 and TRBJ2-1; perhaps TRBD2 as D (5 bases). This CDR3 is built from 13 residues. Germline CDR1 is SGHRS and CDR2 is YFSETQ. V gave up 4 bases and J gave up 7 bases, with 12 bases separating them. The CDR3 loop reads CASSPRTGNEQFF. Here the CDR3 DNA reads TGCGCCAGCAGCCCTCGGACTGGAAATGAGCAGTTCTTC.

V usage is TRBV5-4 and J usage is TRBJ2-2; D gene ambiguous. Trimming left V 4 bases short and J 7 bases short, with 17 bases between. Germline V gives CDR1 SGHNT, CDR2 YYREEE (reference sequence). The CDR3 totals 15 residues. The CDR3 loop reads CASSLIGQVNGELFF. Here the CDR3 DNA reads TGTGCCAGCAGCCTGATCGGGCAGGTCAACGGGGAGCTGTTTTTT.

The chain is built from TRBV2 and TRBJ1-2; D unresolved. Germline V gene data show CDR1 as SNHLY and CDR2 as FYNNEI. Between the trimmed V and J ends, which lost 11 bases and 0 bases, there was a span of 10 bases. The length of the CDR3 is 12 residues. The CDR3 bases are TGTGCCCGAGGGAGTACTAACTATGGCTACACCTTC. Encoded protein: CARGSTNYGYTF.

This clone has more than one count but fewer than ten. V is TRBV7-2 and J is TRBJ2-4; TRBD1 matches 7 bases. V was pared by 5 bases and J by 9 bases, with 10 bases of the junction left unmatched. CDR1 and CDR2 from the germline V gene are SGHTA and FQGNSA. The CDR3 has 14 residues. The CDR3 here is CASSQDRASGIQYF. For the CDR3, the DNA is TGTGCCAGCAGCCAAGACAGGGCTTCGGGCATTCAGTACTTC.

In nucleotides, the CDR3 is TGTGCCAGCAGTGAAAGTGAAATCTCTGGAAACACCATATATTTT. Protein product: CASSESEISGNTIYF. The chain has TRBV2 and TRBJ1-3; D is unclear. The CDR3 loop spans 15 amino acids. From germline, CDR1 is SNHLY and CDR2 FYNNEI. V was trimmed by 2 bases and J by 0 bases, leaving 8 bases between them.

The chain is built from TRBV5-4 and TRBJ2-3, with TRBD2 matching 12 bases. V lost 5 bases to trimming and J lost 0 bases; unmatched junction nucleotides: 4. Germline V CDR1 and CDR2: SGHNT, YYREEE (reference sequence). The CDR3 is made up of 16 amino acids. The CDR3 sequence is CASRPGTSGSTDTQYF. CDR3 DNA sequence: TGTGCCAGCAGACCCGGGACTAGCGGGAGCACAGATACGCAGTATTTT.

The gene calls are TRBV7-9 and TRBJ1-4; D unclear. The germline V gene encodes CDR1 SEHNR and CDR2 FQNEAQ (reference sequence). The germline V and J ends were trimmed by 5 bases and 3 bases, with 19 bases remaining between them. CDR3 length: 17 residues. The CDR3 reads CASSRLGWTAANEKLFF. CDR3 bases: TGTGCCAGCAGCCGCCTCGGTTGGACCGCGGCTAATGAAAAACTGTTTTTT. Full variable domain (remainder filled in from reference TRBV7-9 and TRBJ1-4): DTGVSQNPRHKITKRGQNVTFRCDPISEHNRLYWYRQTLGQGPEFLTYFQNEAQLEKSRLLSDRFSAERPKGSFSTLEIQRTEQGDSAMYLCASSRLGWTAANEKLFFGSGTQLSVL.

This clone has more than one count but fewer than ten. This chain uses TRBV25-1 with TRBJ1-4; no reliable D call. Germline lookup yields CDR1 MGHDK and CDR2 SYGVNS. V was trimmed by 4 bases and J by 4 bases, leaving 10 bases between them. CDR3 size: 14 residues. CDR3 amino acids: CASSGLTLNEKLFF. The DNA of the CDR3 is TGTGCCAGCAGTGGGCTAACTCTTAATGAAAAACTGTTTTTT.

The chain carries TRBV10-3 and TRBJ1-1, with D perhaps TRBD1 (5 bases). Looked up from germline, CDR1 is ENHRY and CDR2 is SYGVKD. The CDR3 length is 13 residues. Between the trimmed V and J ends, which lost 1 base and 11 bases, there was a span of 14 bases. This CDR3 reads CAISEYLRDGAFF. The CDR3 bases are TGTGCCATCAGTGAGTACCTACGGGACGGTGCTTTCTTT.

This clone was found once. CDR3 nucleotide sequence: TGTGCCAGCAGCTTTGGGGGAGGAGTGACTGAAGCTTTCTTT. Its translation is CASSFGGGVTEAFF. The chain combines TRBV11-2 with TRBJ1-1; a possible D gene is TRBD1 (5 bases). This CDR3 has 14 amino acids. The germline V gene encodes CDR1 SGHAT and CDR2 FQNNGV. Between the trimmed V and J ends, which lost 3 bases and 5 bases, there was a span of 13 bases.

This chain links TRBV5-8 with TRBJ2-7, with D perhaps TRBD1 or TRBD2 (5 bases each). The V end was cut by 2 bases, the J end by 4 bases, with 19 bases between. The CDR3 loop spans 16 amino acids. Germline lookup yields CDR1 SGHTS and CDR2 YDEGEE. CDR3 sequence (DNA): TGTGCCAGCAGCTTAGTCGTCGGGACCTATTCATACGAGCAGTACTTC. Encoded protein: CASSLVVGTYSYEQYF.

The gene calls are TRBV9 and TRBJ2-7, with 9 bases matching TRBD1. The CDR3 runs 16 residues. With V trimmed by 3 bases and J by 2 bases, 9 bases remained unmatched. Germline CDR1 reads SGDLS; CDR2 reads YYNGEE. DNA for the CDR3: TGTGCCAGCAGCGGTTCCTCACAGGGGGCCCCCTACGAGCAGTACTTC. This gives the protein CASSGSSQGAPYEQYF. The entire variable domain, with the rest obtained from reference TRBV9 and TRBJ2-7, is as follows: DSGVTQTPKHLITATGQRVTLRCSPRSGDLSVYWYQQSLDQGLQFLIQYYNGEERAKGNILERFSAQQFPDLHSELNLSSLELGDSALYFCASSGSSQGAPYEQYFGPGTRLTVT.

CDR3 sequence: CASTPRGLSNQPQHF. The CDR3 DNA reads as TGTGCCAGCACCCCCAGGGGTCTCAGCAATCAGCCCCAGCATTTT. This rearrangement joins TRBV2 to TRBJ1-5; D perhaps matches TRBD1 (6 bases). The germline V gene has CDR1 SNHLY and CDR2 FYNNEI. This CDR3 is built from 15 residues. Trimming left V 7 bases short and J 1 base short, with 14 bases between. The whole variable domain, remainder taken from reference TRBV2 and TRBJ1-5, is EPEVTQTPSHQVTQMGQEVILRCVPISNHLYFYWYRQILGQKVEFLVSFYNNEISEKSEIFDDQFSVERPDGSNFTLKIRSTKLEDSAMYFCASTPRGLSNQPQHFGDGTRLSIL.

CDR3 loop: CASNNPGNTEAFF. CDR3 nucleotides: TGCGCCAGCAACAACCCAGGGAACACTGAAGCTTTCTTT. The rearrangement joins TRBV10-2 to TRBJ1-1, with D unresolved. The CDR3 is 13 residues long. Germline V gene lookup returns CDR1 WSHSY and CDR2 SAAADI. Trimming shortened V by 7 bases and J by 1 base, and 10 bases separated the two germline ends.

The chain uses TRBV6-5 and TRBJ2-1; 9 positions agree with TRBD2. The CDR3 sequence is 15 residues long. V lost 6 bases and J lost 0; bases outside the gene matches: 3. Germline loops: CDR1 MNHEY, CDR2 SVGAGI. The CDR3 loop is CASSIAGASYNEQFF. For the CDR3, the DNA is TGTGCCAGCAGCATAGCGGGAGCCTCCTACAATGAGCAGTTCTTC.

The V gene is TRBV28, the J gene TRBJ1-3; possible D gene TRBD1, 6 bases. CDR1 and CDR2 (germline): MDHEN, SYDVKM. The CDR3 consists of 15 residues. V dropped 3 bases and J dropped 4 bases, with 13 bases sitting between them. The CDR3 reads CASSFQGSVGNTIYF. CDR3 sequence (DNA): TGTGCCAGCAGTTTTCAGGGGTCCGTCGGAAACACCATATATTTT.